Listed below are T cell receptor beta chains from one sample, sequenced in a study of CD8 T cells in Susac syndrome. From the immunoSEQ multiplex PCR reads, TCRdb called clonotypes with MiXCR, one entry per CDR3 protein. The sample records some 110,000 distinct CDR3 sequences, 90% to 95% being singletons. What was sequenced was CD4+ T cells from PBMCs. The receptors come from a human donor with multiple sclerosis. Each CDR3 is given with its conserved first and last residue. Fields, in order: V gene, D gene, clone size, J gene, CDR3 protein, CDR3 DNA. D genes are given only for firm matches. The size field is filled for only some rows; it gives once, few, many or a size class.

V: TRBV30
D: .
size: .
J: TRBJ2-7
CDR3: CAWSGDSGYEQYF
DNA: TGTGCCTGGAGTGGGGATAGCGGCTACGAGCAGTACTTC

V: TRBV20-1
D: .
size: once
J: TRBJ1-3
CDR3: CSADPSSGNTIYF
DNA: TGCAGTGCCGACCCGAGCTCTGGAAACACCATATATTTT

V: TRBV9
D: TRBD1
size: .
J: TRBJ1-3
CDR3: CASILDRGRLGNTIYF
DNA: TGTGCCAGCATCCTGGACAGGGGGCGCTTAGGAAACACCATATATTTT

V: TRBV7-3
D: .
size: .
J: TRBJ1-1
CDR3: CASSLTRGNTEAFF
DNA: TGTGCCAGCAGCTTAACCAGGGGTAACACTGAAGCTTTCTTT

V: TRBV7-9
D: .
size: once
J: TRBJ2-7
CDR3: CASSLAGVGHEQYF
DNA: TGTGCCAGCAGCTTAGCGGGAGTTGGCCACGAGCAGTACTTC

V: TRBV7-3
D: .
size: once
J: TRBJ2-1
CDR3: CASSSGRGRAVDEQFF
DNA: TGTGCCAGCAGCTCCGGGCGGGGGCGCGCCGTCGATGAGCAGTTCTTC

V: TRBV3-1
D: .
size: .
J: TRBJ1-1
CDR3: CASSLGGPGEAFF
DNA: TGTGCCAGCAGCTTAGGGGGGCCTGGGGAAGCTTTCTTT

V: TRBV6-2/TRBV6-3
D: .
size: .
J: TRBJ2-5
CDR3: CASSIGETQYF
DNA: TGTGCCAGCAGTATCGGGGAGACCCAGTACTTC

V: TRBV29-1
D: TRBD1
size: .
J: TRBJ1-2
CDR3: CSAKGQYYGYTF
DNA: TGCAGCGCGAAGGGACAGTACTATGGCTACACCTTC

V: TRBV5-1
D: TRBD1
size: .
J: TRBJ2-1
CDR3: CASSLGDRGPHEQFF
DNA: TGCGCCAGCAGCTTGGGAGACAGGGGGCCCCATGAGCAGTTCTTC

V: TRBV12-3/TRBV12-4
D: .
size: .
J: TRBJ2-5
CDR3: CASSFQARARETQYF
DNA: TGTGCCAGCAGTTTTCAGGCCCGCGCACGCGAGACCCAGTACTTC

V: TRBV12-3/TRBV12-4
D: .
size: .
J: TRBJ1-2
CDR3: CASSLLGWGYGYTF
DNA: TGTGCCAGCAGTTTACTGGGGTGGGGCTATGGCTACACCTTC

V: TRBV12-3/TRBV12-4
D: .
size: .
J: TRBJ2-2
CDR3: CASRGEGKSVGELFF
DNA: TGTGCCAGCAGGGGTGAGGGAAAAAGTGTCGGGGAGCTGTTTTTT

V: TRBV5-1
D: .
size: once
J: TRBJ1-4
CDR3: CASSPDPGPGKLFF
DNA: TGCGCCAGCAGCCCCGATCCGGGACCCGGAAAACTGTTTTTT

V: TRBV4-1
D: .
size: .
J: TRBJ1-1
CDR3: CASSPPLVTEAFF
DNA: TGCGCCAGCAGCCCCCCGTTGGTGACTGAAGCTTTCTTT

V: TRBV4-3
D: .
size: .
J: TRBJ1-2
CDR3: CASSQDDRVGSYGYTF
DNA: TGCGCCAGCAGCCAAGATGATCGGGTGGGATCCTATGGCTACACCTTC

V: TRBV2
D: TRBD2
size: once
J: TRBJ2-5
CDR3: CASRLAGETQYF
DNA: TGTGCCAGCCGACTAGCTGGTGAGACCCAGTACTTC

V: TRBV7-2
D: .
size: .
J: TRBJ1-5
CDR3: CASSFTGVNQPQHF
DNA: TGTGCCAGCAGCTTCACCGGGGTCAATCAGCCCCAGCATTTT

V: TRBV6-6
D: .
size: .
J: TRBJ2-2
CDR3: CASSSSGAGTGELFF
DNA: TGTGCCAGCAGTTCTTCCGGGGCGGGCACCGGGGAGCTGTTTTTT

V: TRBV30
D: .
size: .
J: TRBJ1-1
CDR3: CAWSLTGQVTEAFF
DNA: TGTGCCTGGAGTCTAACAGGGCAAGTCACTGAAGCTTTCTTT

V: TRBV5-1
D: .
size: .
J: TRBJ2-3
CDR3: CASRMEGRVDTQYF
DNA: TGCGCCAGCAGAATGGAGGGTAGGGTGGATACGCAGTATTTT

V: TRBV20-1
D: .
size: .
J: TRBJ1-1
CDR3: CSAISGVSDTEAFF
DNA: TGCAGTGCCATTTCAGGGGTATCGGACACTGAAGCTTTCTTT

V: TRBV13
D: .
size: .
J: TRBJ2-7
CDR3: CASSPPDGSYEQYF
DNA: TGTGCCAGCAGTCCCCCAGACGGTTCCTACGAGCAGTACTTC

V: TRBV27
D: .
size: .
J: TRBJ1-2
CDR3: CASTTQDNYGYTF
DNA: TGTGCCAGCACCACACAGGATAACTATGGCTACACCTTC

V: TRBV19
D: .
size: .
J: TRBJ1-1
CDR3: CASSIELNTEAFF
DNA: TGTGCCAGTAGTATCGAGTTGAACACTGAAGCTTTCTTT

V: TRBV28
D: TRBD1
size: once
J: TRBJ2-4
CDR3: CASKGTGELAKNIQYF
DNA: TGTGCCAGCAAGGGGACAGGGGAGTTGGCCAAAAACATTCAGTACTTC

V: TRBV6-1
D: TRBD1
size: .
J: TRBJ2-7
CDR3: CASSGGQAGSYEQYF
DNA: TGTGCCAGCAGCGGGGGACAGGCCGGCTCCTACGAGCAGTACTTC

V: TRBV5-6
D: .
size: .
J: TRBJ1-2
CDR3: CASSGQRNYGYTF
DNA: TGTGCCAGCAGCGGACAGCGAAACTATGGCTACACCTTC

V: TRBV27
D: TRBD1
size: once
J: TRBJ2-7
CDR3: CASSLRKGAYEQYF
DNA: TGTGCCAGCAGTTTAAGAAAGGGGGCGTACGAGCAGTACTTC

V: TRBV5-6
D: .
size: .
J: TRBJ2-1
CDR3: CASSPPAGSSYNEQFF
DNA: TGTGCCAGCAGCCCGCCGGCAGGGAGCTCCTACAATGAGCAGTTCTTC

V: TRBV11-2
D: .
size: .
J: TRBJ2-4
CDR3: CASSHPRGVLAKNIQYF
DNA: TGTGCCAGCAGCCACCCTCGAGGGGTACTAGCCAAAAACATTCAGTACTTC

V: TRBV19
D: .
size: .
J: TRBJ1-1
CDR3: CASRPDRSGTEAFF
DNA: TGTGCCAGTAGGCCTGACAGGAGTGGAACTGAAGCTTTCTTT

V: TRBV2
D: .
size: once
J: TRBJ2-1
CDR3: CASTKSTHGMFF
DNA: TGTGCCAGCACCAAATCGACACACGGGATGTTCTTC

V: TRBV7-8
D: .
size: .
J: TRBJ2-3
CDR3: CASSLWEDTQYF
DNA: TGTGCCAGCAGCTTATGGGAAGATACGCAGTATTTT

V: TRBV25-1
D: .
size: .
J: TRBJ1-4
CDR3: CASSEYSGKLFF
DNA: TGTGCCAGCAGTGAATACTCGGGAAAACTGTTTTTT

V: TRBV7-2
D: .
size: .
J: TRBJ2-1
CDR3: CASSLTGQGFYNEQFF
DNA: TGTGCCAGCAGCCTTACCGGGCAGGGCTTCTACAATGAGCAGTTCTTC

V: TRBV5-1
D: TRBD2
size: .
J: TRBJ2-3
CDR3: CASSFRSASGGTDTQYF
DNA: TGCGCCAGCAGCTTCCGTAGCGCTAGCGGGGGAACAGATACGCAGTATTTT

V: TRBV7-2
D: .
size: once
J: TRBJ2-5
CDR3: CASSPVRGAETQYF
DNA: TGTGCCAGCAGCCCCGTCCGGGGGGCAGAGACCCAGTACTTC

V: TRBV3-1
D: .
size: .
J: TRBJ1-5
CDR3: CASSQDRGQPQHF
DNA: TGTGCCAGCAGCCAAGATCGGGGCCAGCCCCAGCATTTT

V: TRBV7-9
D: TRBD1
size: .
J: TRBJ1-1
CDR3: CASSFWTGRDTEAFF
DNA: TGTGCCAGCAGCTTCTGGACAGGGAGGGACACTGAAGCTTTCTTT

V: TRBV19
D: TRBD1
size: .
J: TRBJ2-3
CDR3: CASGTGSTDTQYF
DNA: TGTGCCAGCGGGACAGGGAGCACAGATACGCAGTATTTT

V: TRBV29-1
D: TRBD2
size: .
J: TRBJ2-2
CDR3: CSVVPGTSGGGNGELFF
DNA: TGCAGCGTTGTACCTGGGACTAGCGGGGGCGGCAACGGGGAGCTGTTTTTT

V: TRBV18
D: TRBD1
size: .
J: TRBJ2-7
CDR3: CASSPEGSGGLYEQYF
DNA: TGTGCCAGCTCACCAGAGGGGTCAGGGGGTCTCTACGAGCAGTACTTC

V: TRBV7-2
D: .
size: .
J: TRBJ2-2
CDR3: CASSGLPSSGTGELFF
DNA: TGTGCCAGCAGCGGGCTGCCTAGCTCGGGCACCGGGGAGCTGTTTTTT

V: TRBV18
D: .
size: .
J: TRBJ2-1
CDR3: CASSPMGSSYNEQFF
DNA: TGTGCCAGCTCACCAATGGGGAGCTCCTACAATGAGCAGTTCTTC

V: TRBV6-5
D: .
size: .
J: TRBJ2-7
CDR3: CASSRDTLTYEQYF
DNA: TGTGCCAGCAGTCGGGACACCTTAACCTACGAGCAGTACTTC

V: TRBV6-5
D: TRBD1
size: .
J: TRBJ2-3
CDR3: CASSRGTGADTQYF
DNA: TGTGCCAGCAGTCGAGGGACAGGGGCAGATACGCAGTATTTT

V: TRBV5-6
D: .
size: .
J: TRBJ1-6
CDR3: CASSLVAVSSYNSPLHF
DNA: TGTGCCAGCAGCTTGGTTGCAGTCTCCTCCTATAATTCACCCCTCCACTTT

V: TRBV14
D: .
size: .
J: TRBJ2-1
CDR3: CASSQAHVGGEQFF
DNA: TGTGCCAGCAGCCAAGCTCACGTAGGGGGTGAGCAGTTCTTC

V: TRBV7-2
D: .
size: .
J: TRBJ1-3
CDR3: CASSRDGGGNTIYF
DNA: TGTGCCAGCAGCAGGGACGGAGGTGGAAACACCATATATTTT

V: TRBV5-1
D: .
size: few
J: TRBJ1-1
CDR3: CASSLAVLNTEAFF
DNA: TGCGCCAGCAGCTTGGCCGTTCTTAACACTGAAGCTTTCTTT

V: TRBV11-2
D: .
size: .
J: TRBJ1-1
CDR3: CASSVAGSGNTEAFF
DNA: TGTGCCAGCAGCGTTGCAGGGTCAGGGAACACTGAAGCTTTCTTT

V: TRBV11-2
D: TRBD1
size: few
J: TRBJ2-7
CDR3: CASSSWTGVYEQYF
DNA: TGTGCCAGCAGCTCGTGGACAGGGGTCTACGAGCAGTACTTC

V: TRBV6-5
D: .
size: few
J: TRBJ1-6
CDR3: CASSYRSGNNSPLHF
DNA: TGTGCCAGCAGTTACAGGTCGGGGAATAATTCACCCCTCCACTTT

V: TRBV3-1
D: .
size: .
J: TRBJ1-5
CDR3: CASSQGVGYGQGTWPQHF
DNA: TGTGCCAGCAGCCAAGGGGTTGGCTATGGGCAGGGAACATGGCCCCAGCATTTT

V: TRBV20-1
D: .
size: .
J: TRBJ2-7
CDR3: CSARDGGSSYEQYF
DNA: TGCAGTGCTCGAGACGGGGGAAGCTCCTACGAGCAGTACTTC

V: TRBV5-1
D: .
size: .
J: TRBJ2-5
CDR3: CASSSQGGKETQYF
DNA: TGCGCCAGCAGCTCCCAAGGGGGGAAAGAGACCCAGTACTTC

V: TRBV30
D: .
size: .
J: TRBJ1-2
CDR3: CAWLPFGTANYGYTF
DNA: TGTGCCTGGTTGCCTTTTGGGACGGCCAACTATGGCTACACCTTC

V: TRBV19
D: .
size: .
J: TRBJ2-7
CDR3: CATSANERARATYEQYF
DNA: TGTGCCACATCAGCCAATGAAAGAGCTAGGGCGACCTACGAGCAGTACTTC

V: TRBV20-1
D: .
size: .
J: TRBJ2-3
CDR3: CSARANTDTQYF
DNA: TGCAGTGCTAGAGCCAACACAGATACGCAGTATTTT